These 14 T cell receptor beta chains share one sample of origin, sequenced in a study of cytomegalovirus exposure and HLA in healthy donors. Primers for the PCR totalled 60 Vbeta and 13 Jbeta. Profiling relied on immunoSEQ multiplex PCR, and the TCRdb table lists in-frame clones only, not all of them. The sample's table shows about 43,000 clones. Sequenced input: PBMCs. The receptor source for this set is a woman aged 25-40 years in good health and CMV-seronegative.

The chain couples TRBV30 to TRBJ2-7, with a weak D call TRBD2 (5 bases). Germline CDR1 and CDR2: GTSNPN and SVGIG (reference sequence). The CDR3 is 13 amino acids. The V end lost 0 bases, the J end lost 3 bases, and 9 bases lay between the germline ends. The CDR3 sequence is CAWSVSRGYEQYF. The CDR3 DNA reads TGTGCCTGGAGTGTATCTCGGGGCTACGAGCAGTACTTC.

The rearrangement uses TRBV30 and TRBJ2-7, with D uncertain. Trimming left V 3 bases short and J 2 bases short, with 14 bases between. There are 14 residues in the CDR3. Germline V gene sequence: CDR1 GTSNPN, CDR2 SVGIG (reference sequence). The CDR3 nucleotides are TGTGCCTGGAGGAAACTCGCGATCGCCTACGAGCAGTACTTC. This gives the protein CAWRKLAIAYEQYF.

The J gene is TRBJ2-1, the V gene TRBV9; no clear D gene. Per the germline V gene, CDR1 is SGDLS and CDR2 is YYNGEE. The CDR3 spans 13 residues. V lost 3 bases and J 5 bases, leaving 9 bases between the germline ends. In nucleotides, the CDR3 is TGTGCCAGCAGCGGTGGCGCGGACAATGAGCAGTTCTTC. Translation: CASSGGADNEQFF.

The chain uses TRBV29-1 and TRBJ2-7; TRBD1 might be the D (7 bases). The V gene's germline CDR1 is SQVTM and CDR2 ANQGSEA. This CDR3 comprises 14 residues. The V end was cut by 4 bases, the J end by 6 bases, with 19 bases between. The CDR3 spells CSVAAGGLVGEQYF. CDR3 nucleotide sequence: TGCAGCGTTGCTGCAGGGGGGTTGGTCGGCGAGCAGTACTTC.

The CDR3 region is CASSRDTNSNQPQHF. CDR3 nucleotide sequence: TGTGCCAGTAGTAGGGACACCAATAGCAATCAGCCCCAGCATTTT. The chain couples TRBV19 to TRBJ1-5, with a tentative D call TRBD1 (6 bases). This CDR3 comprises 15 residues. CDR1 is LNHDA, CDR2 SQIVND, per germline (reference sequence). V was shortened by 4 bases and J by 0 bases, with 10 bases between the two germline ends.

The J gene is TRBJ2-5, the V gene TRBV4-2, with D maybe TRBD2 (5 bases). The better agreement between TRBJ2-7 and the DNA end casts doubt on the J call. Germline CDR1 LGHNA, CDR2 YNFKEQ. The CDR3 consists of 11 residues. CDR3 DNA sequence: TGTGCCAGCGGGCGGGCCTACGAGCAGTACTTC. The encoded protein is CASGRAYEQYF.

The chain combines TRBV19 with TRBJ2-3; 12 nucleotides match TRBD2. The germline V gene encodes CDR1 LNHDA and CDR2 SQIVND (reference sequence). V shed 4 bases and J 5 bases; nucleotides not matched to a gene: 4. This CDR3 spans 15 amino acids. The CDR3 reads CASSKTSGSLDTQYF. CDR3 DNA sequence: TGTGCCAGTAGTAAGACTAGCGGGAGTTTAGATACGCAGTATTTT.

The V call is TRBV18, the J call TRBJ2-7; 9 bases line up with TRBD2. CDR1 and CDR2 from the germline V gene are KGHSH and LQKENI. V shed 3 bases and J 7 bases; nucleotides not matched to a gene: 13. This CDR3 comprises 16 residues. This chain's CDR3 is CASSPVPAGGPGEQYF. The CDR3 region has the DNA TGTGCCAGCTCACCCGTCCCCGCGGGAGGGCCGGGGGAGCAGTACTTC.

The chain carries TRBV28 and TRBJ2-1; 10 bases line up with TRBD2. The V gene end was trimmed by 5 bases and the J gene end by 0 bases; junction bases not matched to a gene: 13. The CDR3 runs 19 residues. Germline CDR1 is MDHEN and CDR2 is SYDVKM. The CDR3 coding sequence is TGTGCCAGCAGTCATTGGACTAGCGGTCCTAGGGTCTCCTACAATGAGCAGTTCTTC. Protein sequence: CASSHWTSGPRVSYNEQFF.

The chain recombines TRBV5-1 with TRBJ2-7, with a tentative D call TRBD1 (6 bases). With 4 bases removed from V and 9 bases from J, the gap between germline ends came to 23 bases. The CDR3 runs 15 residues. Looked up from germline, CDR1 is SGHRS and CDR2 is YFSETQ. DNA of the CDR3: TGCGCCAGCAGCCTGGGGGATTTGGGGGCCGGGGTGCAGTACTTC. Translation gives CASSLGDLGAGVQYF.

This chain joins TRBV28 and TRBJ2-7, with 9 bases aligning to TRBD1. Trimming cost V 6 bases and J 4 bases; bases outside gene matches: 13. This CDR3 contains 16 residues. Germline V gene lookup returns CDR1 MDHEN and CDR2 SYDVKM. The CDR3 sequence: CASSLNPGQGGYEQYF. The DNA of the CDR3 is TGTGCCAGCAGCCTCAACCCGGGACAGGGTGGGTACGAGCAGTACTTC.

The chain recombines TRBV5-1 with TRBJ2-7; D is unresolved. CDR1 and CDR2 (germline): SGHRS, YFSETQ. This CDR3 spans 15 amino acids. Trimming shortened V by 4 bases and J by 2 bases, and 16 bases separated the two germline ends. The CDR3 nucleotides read TGCGCCAGCAGCCCCGGGTCTTATGAAGCCTACGAGCAGTACTTC. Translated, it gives CASSPGSYEAYEQYF.

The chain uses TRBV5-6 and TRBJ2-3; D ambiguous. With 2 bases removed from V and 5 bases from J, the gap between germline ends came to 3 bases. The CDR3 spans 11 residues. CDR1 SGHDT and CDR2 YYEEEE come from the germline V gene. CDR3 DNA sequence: TGTGCCAGCAGCTTCCTAGATACGCAGTATTTT. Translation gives CASSFLDTQYF.

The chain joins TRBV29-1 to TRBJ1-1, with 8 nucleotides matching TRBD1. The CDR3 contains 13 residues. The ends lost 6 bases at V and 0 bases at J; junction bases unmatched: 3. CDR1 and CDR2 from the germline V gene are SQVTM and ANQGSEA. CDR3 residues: CSVRQGLNTEAFF. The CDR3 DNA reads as TGCAGCGTGAGACAGGGGCTGAACACTGAAGCTTTCTTT.